One and the same sample provided the 7 T cell receptor beta chains below, sequenced in a study of T-cell reconstitution after alpha-beta-depleted transplantation in children. Unique molecular identifiers tagged the TCRbeta library. TCRdb re-called the PCR reads with MiXCR, one entry per CDR3 protein. This table has about a million distinct CDR3 sequences, about 30% appearing once. Material: PBMCs, mostly from graft donor cells, obtained 360 days after TCRalphabeta/CD19-depleted stem cell transplant. These receptors all come from a boy under two years old who had a stem cell transplant for SCID, so the T cells may come from the graft donor.

This clonotype was found once. V gene TRBV5-1 combines with J gene TRBJ2-2, with D perhaps matching TRBD1 (5 bases). CDR3 length: 14 amino acids. The germline V gene encodes CDR1 SGHRS and CDR2 YFSETQ. The V end was cut by 4 bases, the J end by 5 bases, with 12 bases between. The DNA of the CDR3 is TGCGCCAGCAGCATCAGGGTTGGTACCGGGGAGCTGTTTTTT. Translated: CASSIRVGTGELFF.

The V call is TRBV28, the J call TRBJ2-1; TRBD2 aligns across 9 bases. Germline assignment: CDR1 MDHEN and CDR2 SYDVKM. This CDR3 comprises 15 residues. Trimming took 5 bases from V and 6 from J; bases not matched to a gene: 8. Here the CDR3 reads CASSPRGGISNEQFF. In DNA, the CDR3 is TGTGCCAGCAGTCCGCGGGGGGGCATAAGCAATGAGCAGTTCTTC.

This chain joins TRBV12-3 or TRBV12-4 and TRBJ2-1; D might be TRBD2 (6 bases). The CDR3 spans 16 residues. Trimming cost V 5 bases and J 1 base, with 15 bases left between them. CDR3: CASSPRWGVSYNEQFF. CDR3 in DNA: TGTGCCAGCAGTCCTAGGTGGGGGGTGTCCTACAATGAGCAGTTCTTC.

V usage is TRBV7-3 and J usage is TRBJ2-2, with no clear D. This CDR3 region has 13 residues. V shed 5 bases and J shed 2 bases, with 6 bases lying between them. CDR1 is SGHTA and CDR2 is FQGTGA in the germline V gene. DNA for the CDR3: TGTGCCAGCAGCATGATCAACACCGGGGAGCTGTTTTTT. Translating it yields CASSMINTGELFF.

J is TRBJ2-7 and V is TRBV5-1; D remains ambiguous. V dropped 0 bases and J dropped 3 bases, with 13 bases sitting between them. The CDR3 has 15 residues. Germline CDR1 reads SGHRS; CDR2 reads YFSETQ. The CDR3 region has the DNA TGCGCCAGCAGCTTGGCTCCGGACGGTATCTACGAGCAGTACTTC. Translating it yields CASSLAPDGIYEQYF.

Only a few counts were recorded for this clonotype. This chain connects TRBV5-8 to TRBJ2-5, with D possibly being TRBD2 (6 bases). Between the trimmed V and J ends, which lost 5 bases and 2 bases, there was a span of 13 bases. This CDR3 has 14 amino acids. Germline CDR1 is SGHTS and CDR2 is YDEGEE. The DNA of the CDR3 is TGTGCCAGCAGTATCCGGGACTTACAAGAGACCCAGTACTTC. The encoded protein is CASSIRDLQETQYF.

This clonotype was detected only a few times. The chain joins TRBV20-1 to TRBJ2-2, with D tentatively TRBD1 or TRBD2 (5 bases each). The CDR3 totals 14 residues. Trimming left V 6 bases short and J 3 bases short, with 14 bases between. CDR1 is DFQATT, CDR2 SNEGSKA, per germline (reference sequence). The CDR3 DNA is TGCAGTGCCGGTTCCGGGACGGACACCGGGGAGCTGTTTTTT. Translation: CSAGSGTDTGELFF.